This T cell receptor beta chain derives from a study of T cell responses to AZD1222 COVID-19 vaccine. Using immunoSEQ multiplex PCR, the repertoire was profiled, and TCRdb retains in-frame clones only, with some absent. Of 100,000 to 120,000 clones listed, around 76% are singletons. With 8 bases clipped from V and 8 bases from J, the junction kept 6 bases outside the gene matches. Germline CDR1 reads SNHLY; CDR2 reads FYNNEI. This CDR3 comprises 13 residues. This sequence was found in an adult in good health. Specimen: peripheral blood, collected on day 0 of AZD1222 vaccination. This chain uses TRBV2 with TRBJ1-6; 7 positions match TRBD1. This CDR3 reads CASPQGPDSPLHF. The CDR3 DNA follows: TGTGCCAGCCCACAGGGGCCGGATTCACCCCTCCACTTT.